These T cell receptor beta chains were read from a single sample in a study of CD8 T cells in Susac syndrome. TCRdb itself ran the immunoSEQ multiplex PCR reads through MiXCR, one entry per CDR3 protein. This sample has about 150,000 distinct CDR3 sequences, with just under 97% found just once. Source material: CD8+ T cells from PBMCs. These receptors all stem from a human donor with multiple sclerosis. Each CDR3 is given without its conserved first and last residue. The order of the fields is V gene, CDR3 length, CDR3 protein.

TRBV4-2 | 13 | ASSQDAGLDEPQH
TRBV7-9 | 11 | AWVSSLKETQY
TRBV27 | 11 | ASSKGGYSPLH
TRBV12-5 | 11 | ASGLANPGRYT
TRBV12-3/TRBV12-4 | 11 | ASSQGGGNEQF
TRBV20-1 | 13 | SARVRTQIPYGYT
TRBV7-9 | 10 | ASSYGSDTQY
TRBV6-5 | 13 | ASSPFRTGRDTQY
TRBV19 | 11 | ASSIPGWTEAF
TRBV14 | 11 | ASSQGGGGEQY
TRBV20-1 | 9 | SAGGEGAQF
TRBV7-9 | 10 | ASTPGPYGYT
TRBV6-1 | 10 | ASLTRGTEAF
TRBV2 | 9 | ASKAGETQY
TRBV29-1 | 11 | SARDISSYEQY
TRBV20-1 | 12 | SARAASIPYEQY
TRBV27 | 11 | ASSPQDVHTQY
TRBV4-1 | 10 | ASSPQGREQF
TRBV6-5 | 9 | ASSPHTEAF
TRBV7-9 | 13 | ASSFNREGGSKAF
TRBV12-3/TRBV12-4 | 11 | ASSLGSPETQY
TRBV27 | 11 | ASSLTGAWEQF
TRBV29-1 | 15 | SVAGVPSTGVQETQY
TRBV7-9 | 14 | ASSPSPRLDGHEQY
TRBV2 | 16 | ASSVIAGGHANTGELF
TRBV20-1 | 12 | SARTGEVNQPQH
TRBV12-5 | 11 | ASVLGSGAEAF
TRBV15 | 14 | ATSGELAAVPDTQY
TRBV30 | 13 | AWIAGGTNTGELF
TRBV4-1 | 13 | ASSRTGPSPDTQY
TRBV20-1 | 12 | SAPLVRGGYEQY
TRBV27 | 12 | ASNPGGTNYGYT
TRBV5-6 | 12 | ASSLIDRTYEQY
TRBV12-3/TRBV12-4 | 11 | ASRLTGGETQY
TRBV12-3/TRBV12-4 | 11 | ASIGGLGETQY
TRBV29-1 | 12 | SAITGQGAGELF
TRBV27 | 13 | ASSLEGTRNYEQY